Below are 11 T cell receptor beta chains sequenced from a single sample in a study of CD8 T cells in ankylosing spondylitis. Antigen specificity for these receptors is unknown. Study-wide findings and caveats: Characteristic of ankylosing spondylitis blood, it appeared, was a TCR beta motif comprising about eight highly homologous variants.

TCRdb analysed the 5' RACE reads with MiXCR anew, one entry per CDR3 protein. The repertoire holds roughly 220,000 distinct CDR3 sequences, with around 20% as singletons. Specimen: blood, either unsorted or a sorted T cell fraction (not recorded which). The receptors derive from a male donor with ankylosing spondylitis.

V and J are TRBV5-1 and TRBJ1-1; 7 bases are shared with TRBD1. Germline CDR1 is SGHRS and CDR2 is YFSETQ. The CDR3 has 14 amino acids. The trim removed 4 bases at V and 4 bases at J, leaving 7 bases unmatched. CDR3 protein: CASSLEGAITEAFF. The CDR3 DNA is TGCGCCAGCAGCCTGGAGGGGGCCATCACTGAAGCTTTCTTT. Full variable domain (remainder filled in from reference TRBV5-1 and TRBJ1-1): KAGVTQTPRYLIKTRGQQVTLSCSPISGHRSVSWYQQTPGQGLQFLFEYFSETQRNKGNFPGRFSGRQFSNSRSEMNVSTLELGDSALYLCASSLEGAITEAFFGQGTRLTVV.

The genes are TRBV7-9 and TRBJ2-1, with 7 bases fitting TRBD2. The CDR3 is 17 amino acids. CDR1 is SEHNR and CDR2 is FQNEAQ in the germline V gene (reference sequence). Trimming removed 8 bases from V and 0 bases from J; junction bases left unmatched: 13. The CDR3 loop is CASPSASSGSSYNEQFF. DNA for the CDR3: TGTGCCAGCCCCAGCGCGTCTAGCGGATCCTCCTACAATGAGCAGTTCTTC.

This clonotype was recorded a few times. CDR3 sequence: CAIRSDRASYNSPLHF. CDR3 DNA sequence: TGTGCCATCAGATCCGACAGGGCCTCCTATAATTCACCCCTCCACTTT. V gene TRBV10-3 combines with J gene TRBJ1-6; 7 bases align to TRBD1. V trimming: 6 bases; J trimming: 0 bases; junction bases outside the gene matches: 5. Germline CDR1 and CDR2: ENHRY and SYGVKD. The CDR3 sequence is 16 residues long.

This clonotype was seen more than once but under ten times. The rearrangement links TRBV20-1 to TRBJ2-2, with 10 bases lining up with TRBD2. Germline assignment: CDR1 DFQATT and CDR2 SNEGSKA (reference sequence). This CDR3 region has 18 residues. The V segment lost 3 bases and the J segment 2 bases; nucleotides outside the gene matches: 12. CDR3 residues: CSASLGLAVRGNTGELFF. CDR3 coding DNA: TGCAGTGCTAGTCTAGGACTAGCGGTGAGGGGAAACACCGGGGAGCTGTTTTTT.

This clonotype was seen only a few times. This chain uses TRBV29-1 with TRBJ2-1, with TRBD2 as a possible D gene (7 bases). Trimming pared 6 bases from V and 4 bases from J, leaving 16 bases between. There are 14 residues in the CDR3. Germline V lookup: CDR1 SQVTM, CDR2 ANQGSEA. CDR3 bases: TGCAGCGTGACCGGACTAGGGGGTTACAATGAGCAGTTCTTC. It translates to CSVTGLGGYNEQFF.

In its sample, this clonotype was seen many times. The chain is built from TRBV20-1 and TRBJ1-5, with D unclear. V lost 5 bases and J lost 6, with 17 bases in between. CDR1 and CDR2 (germline): DFQATT, SNEGSKA (reference sequence). There are 14 residues in the CDR3. The CDR3 reads CSAVPPVGSQPQHF. The CDR3 bases are TGCAGTGCTGTACCCCCGGTGGGGAGTCAGCCCCAGCATTTT.

The gene calls are TRBV12-3 or TRBV12-4 and TRBJ1-1; perhaps TRBD1 as D (6 bases). This CDR3 comprises 15 residues. With 2 bases removed from V and 5 bases from J, the gap between germline ends came to 15 bases. The CDR3 here is CASSLRSQGRTEAFF. As DNA, the CDR3 is TGTGCCAGCAGTTTACGGTCACAGGGAAGAACTGAAGCTTTCTTT.

This clonotype occurred a few times. The chain joins TRBV19 to TRBJ2-7; the D gene could be TRBD1 or TRBD2 (5 bases each). The length of the CDR3 is 14 residues. Germline CDR1 is LNHDA and CDR2 is SQIVND (reference sequence). V shed 3 bases and J shed 4 bases, with 13 bases lying between them. Here the CDR3 DNA reads TGTGCCAGTAGTATCGCAGGAGGACATTACGAGCAGTACTTC. It yields the protein CASSIAGGHYEQYF.

In its sample, this clonotype was seen a few times. This chain links TRBV20-1 with TRBJ2-7; no definite D call. Trimming removed 2 bases from V and 1 base from J, with 6 bases in between. The CDR3 runs to 12 residues. Per germline, CDR1 DFQATT and CDR2 SNEGSKA (reference sequence). This chain's CDR3 is CSARPQSYEQYF. The CDR3, as DNA: TGCAGTGCTAGACCCCAATCCTACGAGCAGTACTTC.

This clonotype appeared a few times. The chain links TRBV27 to TRBJ2-2, with D unclear. Between the trimmed V and J ends, which lost 6 bases and 0 bases, there was a span of 8 bases. The CDR3 extends over 14 amino acids. Germline CDR1 is MNHEY and CDR2 is SMNVEV (reference sequence). The CDR3 sequence: CASRPVPNTGELFF. For the CDR3, the DNA is TGTGCCAGCAGACCAGTCCCGAACACCGGGGAGCTGTTTTTT.

This clonotype was found a few times. V is TRBV28 and J is TRBJ2-6, with TRBD1 matching 11 bases. From germline, CDR1 is MDHEN and CDR2 SYDVKM. Trimming removed 7 bases from V and 1 base from J; junction bases left unmatched: 6. This CDR3 is built from 17 residues. Here the CDR3 reads CASTSGQGASGANVLTF. For the CDR3, the DNA is TGTGCCAGCACTTCCGGACAGGGGGCTTCTGGGGCCAACGTCCTGACTTTC.